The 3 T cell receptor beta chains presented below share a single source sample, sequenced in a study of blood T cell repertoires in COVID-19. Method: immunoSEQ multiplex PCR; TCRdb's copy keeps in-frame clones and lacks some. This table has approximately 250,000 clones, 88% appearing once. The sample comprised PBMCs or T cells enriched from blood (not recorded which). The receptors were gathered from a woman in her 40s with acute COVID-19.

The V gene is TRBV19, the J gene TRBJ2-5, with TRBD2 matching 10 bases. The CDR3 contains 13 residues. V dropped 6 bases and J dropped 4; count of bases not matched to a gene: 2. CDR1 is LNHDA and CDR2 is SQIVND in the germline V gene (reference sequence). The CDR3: CASRTSGSETQYF. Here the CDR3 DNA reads TGTGCCAGTAGGACTAGCGGGTCAGAGACCCAGTACTTC.

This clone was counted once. CDR3 bases: TGTGCCAGCAGTGACTCTGCGGAGAGTGAAAAACTGTTTTTT. Its protein is CASSDSAESEKLFF. The genes are TRBV6-4 and TRBJ1-4; no clear D. This CDR3 has 14 residues. Looked up from germline, CDR1 is MRHNA and CDR2 is SNTAGT. V lost 0 bases to trimming and J lost 7 bases, with 9 bases between them.

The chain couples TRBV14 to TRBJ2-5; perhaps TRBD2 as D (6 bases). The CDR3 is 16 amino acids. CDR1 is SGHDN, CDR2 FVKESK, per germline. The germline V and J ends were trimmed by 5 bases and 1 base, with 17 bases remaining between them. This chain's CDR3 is CASSSIAWDSQETQYF. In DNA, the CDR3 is TGTGCCAGCAGCTCAATTGCGTGGGACTCCCAAGAGACCCAGTACTTC. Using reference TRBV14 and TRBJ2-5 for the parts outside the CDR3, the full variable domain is EAGVTQFPSHSVIEKGQTVTLRCDPISGHDNLYWYRRVMGKEIKFLLHFVKESKQDESGMPNNRFLAERTGGTYSTLKVQPAELEDSGVYFCASSSIAWDSQETQYFGPGTRLLVL.